This T cell receptor beta chain originates from a study of shared clonotypes between healthy human individuals. Whole-study findings and limits: Rarefaction indicated that sorted-subset sequencing remained incomplete although depth was large. What limited the represented genetic and exposure-history diversity was the small number of donors.

Donors, without exception, were Caucasian adults residing in Nashville, Tennessee. It was across several immunoSEQ plates that each subset's genomic DNA was evenly split. Sequencing was performed with immunoSEQ multiplex PCR; in TCRdb, only in-frame clones are kept and a portion is missing. Altogether approximately 2.3 million clones are present, approximately 95% being singletons, with the ten largest covering 0.3% to 0.4%. As for this clone: Its antigen is as yet unknown.

CDR3 length equals 13 residues. Germline V gene lookup returns CDR1 SGHRS and CDR2 YFSETQ. V was pared by 9 bases and J by 3 bases, with 2 bases of the junction left unmatched. The clonotype was recovered from a man in his late teens or twenties in good health. Some clones in this sample may be carry-over from other donors' samples. The chain is built from TRBV5-1 and TRBJ2-7; 14 bases are shared with TRBD2. Sequencing used naive CD4+ T cells from PBMCs. As to subset: CD45RA+ positively selected. The DNA of the CDR3 is TGCGCCACCGGACTAGCGGGAGGCTACGAGCAGTACTTC. Encoded protein: CATGLAGGYEQYF. The variable domain in full, completed from reference TRBV5-1 and TRBJ2-7, reads KAGVTQTPRYLIKTRGQQVTLSCSPISGHRSVSWYQQTPGQGLQFLFEYFSETQRNKGNFPGRFSGRQFSNSRSEMNVSTLELGDSALYLCATGLAGGYEQYFGPGTRLTVT.